The rows below give T cell receptor beta chains drawn from one sample of a study of T cell responses to AZD1222 COVID-19 vaccine. The assay was immunoSEQ multiplex PCR, and TCRdb's table has in-frame clones only and misses some. The sample lists 150,000 to 180,000 clones; roughly 90% were seen once. This specimen consisted of peripheral blood, obtained on day 0 of AZD1222 vaccination. These receptor sequences come from an adult in good health. Each CDR3 is given with its conserved first and last residue. A D gene is named only where the DNA matches it firmly. A clone size is listed for some rows: how often the clone was seen (once, few, many), or a class if it is expanded.

size	V	J	D	DNA	CDR3
.	TRBV6-2/TRBV6-3	TRBJ1-5	TRBD1	TGTGCCAGCAGTCAGGACAGGGGGACTTATAGCAATCAGCCCCAGCATTTT	CASSQDRGTYSNQPQHF
.	TRBV28	TRBJ1-3	.	TGTGCCAGCACCCCCAATGTGATACAGGGAAACACCATATATTTT	CASTPNVIQGNTIYF
.	TRBV9	TRBJ2-4	.	TGTGCCAGCAGCGGGGACTTAGCCAAAAACATTCAGTACTTC	CASSGDLAKNIQYF
.	TRBV5-4	TRBJ1-2	TRBD1	TGTGCCAGCAGCTCGAAGGGACAGGGGTCCTATGGCTACACCTTC	CASSSKGQGSYGYTF
.	TRBV12-3/TRBV12-4	TRBJ1-2	.	TGTGCCAGCAGTTTGAGGATTGGCTACACCTTC	CASSLRIGYTF
.	TRBV6-5	TRBJ1-1	.	TGTGCCAGCAGTTACCAAGTGGGCGCGAACACTGAAGCTTTCTTT	CASSYQVGANTEAFF
.	TRBV5-1	TRBJ1-2	TRBD1	TGCGCCAGCAGCGGGGGACAGTCTTCCGCTAACTATGGCTACACCTTC	CASSGGQSSANYGYTF
.	TRBV6-5	TRBJ1-2	TRBD1	TGTGCCAGCACGAGACAGGGGGGGGCTAACTATGGCTACACCTTC	CASTRQGGANYGYTF
once	TRBV7-8	TRBJ2-7	.	TGTGCCAGCAGCTTAGATCCGCCAGGGACCTACGAGCAGTACTTC	CASSLDPPGTYEQYF
.	TRBV13	TRBJ2-7	TRBD1	TGTGCCAGCAGCTTAACAGGGGTAGGCGAGCAGTACTTC	CASSLTGVGEQYF
once	TRBV29-1	TRBJ2-3	TRBD2	TGCAGCGCCGCACTAGCGGGGAGGCCAGATACGCAGTATTTT	CSAALAGRPDTQYF
.	TRBV7-3	TRBJ1-1	TRBD1	TGTGCCAGCAGCCCCCGGACAGGGAGGAACACTGAAGCTTTCTTT	CASSPRTGRNTEAFF
.	TRBV6-2/TRBV6-3	TRBJ2-7	.	TGTGCCAGCAGCCCCCCCGAGACACGGACCTACGAGCAGTACTTC	CASSPPETRTYEQYF
.	TRBV30	TRBJ1-1	TRBD1	TGTGCCTGGAGTGGACAGGGAAGGTATACTGAAGCTTTCTTT	CAWSGQGRYTEAFF
.	TRBV27	TRBJ1-2	.	TGTGCCAGCAGTTTGTCGCGGCTCCCGAGCAACTATGGCTACACCTTC	CASSLSRLPSNYGYTF
.	TRBV10-3	TRBJ2-3	TRBD1	TGTGCCATCAGTGATTATACAGGGGCCGACACAGATACGCAGTATTTT	CAISDYTGADTDTQYF
.	TRBV5-4	TRBJ2-7	TRBD1	TGTGCCAGCAGCTTAATAAGGGGGCTTCAGCAGTACTTC	CASSLIRGLQQYF
.	TRBV25-1	TRBJ1-3	.	TGTGCCAGCAGTGAAACCGGCTACTCTGGAAACACCATATATTTT	CASSETGYSGNTIYF
.	TRBV30	TRBJ1-5	.	TGTGCCTGGTCCCCCCTACAGTCAGGGGCCCCGCAGCCCCAGCATTTT	CAWSPLQSGAPQPQHF
.	TRBV9	TRBJ2-1	.	TGTGCCAGCAGCCCCCGTAATTCGGGGGTATACAATGAGCAGTTCTTC	CASSPRNSGVYNEQFF
.	TRBV7-9	TRBJ1-1	.	TGTGCCAGCAGCTTGACAGGAGCAATTGAAGCTTTCTTT	CASSLTGAIEAFF
once	TRBV6-1	TRBJ2-5	.	TGTGCCAGCAGTGAAGACAGTTGGGAGACCCAGTACTTC	CASSEDSWETQYF
.	TRBV6-2/TRBV6-3	TRBJ1-1	.	TGTGCCAGCAGTTACTCTCGGCAGACCACTGAAGCTTTCTTT	CASSYSRQTTEAFF
.	TRBV11-3	TRBJ2-7	TRBD2	TGTGCCAGCAGTTTTAGCGGGAGCAACGAGCAGTACTTC	CASSFSGSNEQYF
.	TRBV5-1	TRBJ1-2	.	TGCGCCAGCAGCTTGGCCGAGGGTAACTATGGCTACACCTTC	CASSLAEGNYGYTF
.	TRBV29-1	TRBJ1-2	.	TGCAGCGTTGAAGAAGTCTCCGGATCTAACTATGGCTACACCTTC	CSVEEVSGSNYGYTF
.	TRBV12-3/TRBV12-4	TRBJ1-1	.	TGTGCCAGCAGTTTGGTGGCAGACACTGAAGCTTTCTTT	CASSLVADTEAFF
.	TRBV19	TRBJ2-2	.	TGTGCCAGCAGGGTTCGGGGTGAGACCGGGGAGCTGTTTTTT	CASRVRGETGELFF
.	TRBV5-1	TRBJ1-1	.	TGCGCCAGCAGCCTAAACTTAGATACAGGGAGGGCTGAAGCTTTCTTT	CASSLNLDTGRAEAFF